Listed here are 20 T cell receptor beta chains from one sample, sequenced in a study of cytomegalovirus exposure and HLA in healthy donors. The PCR ran on 60 Vbeta and 13 Jbeta primers. Sequenced by immunoSEQ multiplex PCR; TCRdb stores in-frame clones only, minus some. In the table there are around 200,000 clones, over 75% of which are singletons. Sequencing was carried out using PBMCs. These receptors were taken from a man between 18 and 35 years old in good health and CMV-seronegative.

The chain is built from TRBV2 and TRBJ2-1; 13 bases are shared with TRBD2. V dropped 10 bases and J dropped 7; count of bases not matched to a gene: 4. CDR1 and CDR2 (germline): SNHLY, FYNNEI. There are 13 residues in the CDR3. The CDR3 region is CATPTSGRNEQFF. In nucleotides, the CDR3 is TGTGCCACTCCGACTAGCGGGAGGAATGAGCAGTTCTTC.

This clone was recorded only once. The rearrangement joins TRBV7-3 to TRBJ1-4, with D possibly being TRBD1 (5 bases). V was trimmed by 0 bases and J by 11 bases, leaving 10 bases between them. The CDR3 is 13 residues long. Germline loops: CDR1 SGHTA, CDR2 FQGTGA. The CDR3, as DNA: TGTGCCAGCAGCTTAACCGGGTCAGGGAAACTGTTTTTT. It specifies CASSLTGSGKLFF.

This chain joins TRBV11-2 and TRBJ2-1, with 13 bases matching TRBD2. The germline V gene encodes CDR1 SGHAT and CDR2 FQNNGV. This CDR3 region has 16 residues. With 6 bases clipped from V and 4 bases from J, the junction kept 6 bases outside the gene matches. CDR3: CASRRGLAGDYNEQFF. As DNA, the CDR3 is TGTGCCAGCAGAAGAGGACTAGCGGGAGATTACAATGAGCAGTTCTTC.

The chain recombines TRBV27 with TRBJ2-1; 8 bases fit TRBD1. The CDR3 spans 11 residues. The V segment lost 10 bases and the J segment 7 bases; nucleotides outside the gene matches: 3. CDR1 and CDR2 (germline): MNHEY, SMNVEV (reference sequence). CDR3 amino acids: CATQGANEQFF. The CDR3 nucleotides read TGTGCCACCCAGGGGGCTAATGAGCAGTTCTTC.

Remarks on this clone: This sample also contains other DNA sequences that code for the same CDR3. The rearrangement links TRBV5-6 to TRBJ1-6; 8 bases align to TRBD1. Germline loops: CDR1 SGHDT, CDR2 YYEEEE. V was clipped by 4 bases and J by 6 bases; unmatched bases: 3. This CDR3 contains 14 residues. The CDR3 loop is CASSETGGNSPLHF. The CDR3 DNA follows: TGTGCCAGCAGCGAAACAGGGGGTAATTCACCCCTCCACTTT.

The rearrangement links TRBV4-3 to TRBJ1-4; D possibly corresponds to TRBD1 (5 bases). CDR1 is LGHNA, CDR2 YSLEER, per germline. The CDR3 has 16 residues. Trimming took off 2 bases at V and 7 bases at J, with 17 bases between the two ends. The CDR3 DNA reads TGCGCCAGCAGCCAAAATGGGCAGGGAAGTTCTGAAAAACTGTTTTTT. Protein: CASSQNGQGSSEKLFF.

The V and J genes are TRBV5-1 and TRBJ1-1, with D possibly matching TRBD1 (5 bases). The CDR3 is 17 amino acids. CDR1 and CDR2 from the germline V gene are SGHRS and YFSETQ. The V gene lost 1 base and the J gene lost 3 bases, with 19 bases spanning the gap. In DNA form, the CDR3 reads TGCGCCAGCAGCTTGCTAAGAGGGACTGTGGAGGACACTGAAGCTTTCTTT. Its translation: CASSLLRGTVEDTEAFF. The whole variable domain, filled in from reference TRBV5-1 and TRBJ1-1, reads KAGVTQTPRYLIKTRGQQVTLSCSPISGHRSVSWYQQTPGQGLQFLFEYFSETQRNKGNFPGRFSGRQFSNSRSEMNVSTLELGDSALYLCASSLLRGTVEDTEAFFGQGTRLTVV.

On this clone itself: At one of its ends the junction is not consistent with the germline gene, which may arise from a read error. CDR3 region: CASSLGFSNEQYF. CDR3 in DNA: TGTGCTAGCAGCTTAGGCTTTAGCAACGAGCAGTACTTC. The V call is TRBV7-7, the J call TRBJ2-5; D gene uncertain. The closer fit of TRBJ2-7 to the DNA end suggests the J call may be wrong. CDR1 and CDR2 from the germline V gene are SSHAT and FNYEAQ (reference sequence). This CDR3 has 13 residues.

The chain combines TRBV27 with TRBJ2-7, with 8 bases identical to TRBD1. The CDR3 spans 14 residues. Germline CDR1 and CDR2: MNHEY and SMNVEV (reference sequence). Unmatched junction bases numbered 7, after V lost 5 bases and J lost 4 bases. Here the CDR3 DNA reads TGTGCCAGCAGTCCTGGACAGGGTTTTTACGAGCAGTACTTC. Translation: CASSPGQGFYEQYF.

The gene calls are TRBV9 and TRBJ1-1, with a possible D match to TRBD1 (6 bases). This CDR3 has 17 amino acids. Between the trimmed V and J ends, which lost 1 base and 0 bases, there was a span of 16 bases. Germline CDR1 SGDLS, CDR2 YYNGEE. The CDR3 coding sequence is TGTGCCAGCAGCGTAAACAGGGACGCTCCGATGAACACTGAAGCTTTCTTT. Its protein product is CASSVNRDAPMNTEAFF.

V gene TRBV5-8 combines with J gene TRBJ2-1, with 7 bases identical to TRBD1. CDR3 size: 13 residues. Germline values: CDR1 SGHTS, CDR2 YDEGEE. V lost 5 bases, J lost 10 bases, and 9 bases stayed unmatched. The CDR3 DNA follows: TGTGCCAGCAGTTCCGACAGGGCATGGGAGCAGTTCTTC. This codes for CASSSDRAWEQFF.

This rearrangement joins TRBV10-3 to TRBJ1-2; TRBD1 is a possible D gene (6 bases). The CDR3 consists of 15 residues. From germline, CDR1 is ENHRY and CDR2 SYGVKD. V was shortened by 3 bases and J by 4 bases, with 15 bases between the two germline ends. The CDR3 region is CAISDWTASTYGYTF. CDR3 nucleotides: TGTGCCATCAGTGATTGGACAGCATCAACCTATGGCTACACCTTC.

This clone was observed a single time. The rearrangement links TRBV9 to TRBJ1-4; 11 nucleotides line up with TRBD1. Unmatched junction bases numbered 5, after V lost 4 bases and J lost 6 bases. The CDR3 runs 15 residues. Looked up from germline, CDR1 is SGDLS and CDR2 is YYNGEE. Written as DNA, the CDR3 is TGTGCCAGCAGCCGACCGGGACAGGGGGATGAAAAACTGTTTTTT. Amino acids: CASSRPGQGDEKLFF.

The rearrangement links TRBV29-1 to TRBJ1-5, with 8 bases aligning to TRBD1. This CDR3 contains 16 residues. CDR1 and CDR2 (germline): SQVTM, ANQGSEA. Trimming took 6 bases from V and 4 from J; bases not matched to a gene: 14. The chain's CDR3 is CSVVSTLTGENQPQHF. DNA of the CDR3: TGCAGCGTGGTGTCGACCCTGACAGGGGAGAATCAGCCCCAGCATTTT. Based on the CDR3 plus reference TRBV29-1 and TRBJ1-5, the full variable domain is SAVISQKPSRDICQRGTSLTIQCQVDSQVTMMFWYRQQPGQSLTLIATANQGSEATYESGFVIDKFPISRPNLTFSTLTVSNMSPEDSSIYLCSVVSTLTGENQPQHFGDGTRLSIL.

This sequence joins TRBV6-4 and TRBJ2-3, with TRBD2 matching 8 bases. Trimming cost V 4 bases and J 6 bases; bases outside gene matches: 9. Germline CDR1 reads MRHNA; CDR2 reads SNTAGT. This CDR3 is 15 amino acids long. The CDR3 region is CASSANGGAADTQYF. CDR3 DNA sequence: TGTGCCAGCAGTGCAAACGGGGGGGCCGCGGATACGCAGTATTTT.

The rearrangement joins TRBV28 to TRBJ1-6; D is unresolved. V dropped 5 bases and J dropped 9 bases, with 17 bases sitting between them. The CDR3 is 15 residues long. CDR1 and CDR2 (germline): MDHEN, SYDVKM. CDR3 DNA: TGTGCCAGCAGTCTCCCTCGTGGGCTCTCTTCACCCCTCCACTTT. Residues: CASSLPRGLSSPLHF.

The V gene is TRBV5-1, the J gene TRBJ2-5; 8 nucleotides agree with TRBD1. Germline CDR1 SGHRS, CDR2 YFSETQ. Losses at the gene ends were 5 bases for V and 4 bases for J; bases not matched to a gene: 10. The CDR3 loop spans 15 amino acids. In nucleotides, the CDR3 is TGCGCCAGCAGTGGGGGCAGGGGGCTCTCAGAGACCCAGTACTTC. This encodes CASSGGRGLSETQYF.

V gene TRBV6-5 combines with J gene TRBJ1-4, with D unclear. The V end was cut by 6 bases, the J end by 0 bases, with 8 bases between. Germline values: CDR1 MNHEY, CDR2 SVGAGI. This CDR3 has 14 amino acids. The CDR3 nucleotides are TGTGCCAGCAGACCGGGGACAACTAATGAAAAACTGTTTTTT. This sequence encodes CASRPGTTNEKLFF.

This chain joins TRBV6-5 and TRBJ1-4; TRBD1 matches at 8 bases. The CDR3 is 15 amino acids. Germline V gives CDR1 MNHEY, CDR2 SVGAGI. V gave up 6 bases and J gave up 7 bases; unmatched junction bases: 10. For the CDR3, the DNA is TGTGCCAGCAGAGACAGGGGCCCAGGCACTGAAAAACTGTTTTTT. Amino acids: CASRDRGPGTEKLFF.

Remarks on this clone: The same CDR3 also results from other DNA sequences found in this sample. The rearrangement links TRBV9 to TRBJ1-1; D is unclear. V was trimmed by 0 bases and J by 3 bases, leaving 6 bases between them. This CDR3 is 13 amino acids long. Germline V CDR1 and CDR2: SGDLS, YYNGEE. The CDR3 nucleotides read TGTGCCAGCAGCGTAGGAGGAGACACTGAAGCTTTCTTT. Protein: CASSVGGDTEAFF.